What follows are 23 T cell receptor beta chains derived from one specimen sequenced in a study of human T cells and chemical hapten exposure. Time point in this sample: patch test 3, about 24 weeks after DPC sensitization. Indicated treatment: therapeutic diphenylcyclopropenone sensitization with weekly scalp DPC. TCRdb used MiXCR to reprocess the RACE reads, holding one entry per CDR3 protein. The table records some 62,000 distinct CDR3 sequences, around 10% of them present only once. The specimen was whole blood, collected in connection with sensitization to the hapten diphenylcyclopropenone (DPC). The receptor source for this set is a woman under 40 with alopecia areata. Some clones in this sample may be carry-over from other donors' samples.

This clonotype was observed a few times. This chain connects TRBV29-1 to TRBJ2-3, with TRBD1 as a possible D gene (5 bases). The CDR3 length is 15 residues. Germline loops: CDR1 SQVTM, CDR2 ANQGSEA. V lost 0 bases and J lost 4, with 14 bases in between. CDR3 in amino acids: CSVEDRAGSADTQYF. CDR3 nucleotide sequence: TGCAGCGTTGAAGATCGGGCAGGGTCCGCAGATACGCAGTATTTT.

The chain joins TRBV2 to TRBJ2-1; 10 positions match TRBD2. The germline gives CDR1 SNHLY, CDR2 FYNNEI. This CDR3 is 16 amino acids long. Trimming at V came to 1 base and at J to 9 bases, leaving 9 bases not matched to a gene. CDR3 in amino acids: CASSEGPSGGGGEQFF. CDR3 DNA sequence: TGTGCCAGCAGTGAAGGGCCTAGCGGGGGAGGAGGTGAGCAGTTCTTC.

This clonotype was found many times. The CDR3 DNA sequence: TGTGCCAGCAGCCAAGTTGCGTCACAGGGGAGGGCTTTCTTT. This translates into CASSQVASQGRAFF. The chain has TRBV4-2 and TRBJ1-1; 7 positions agree with TRBD1. Looked up from germline, CDR1 is LGHNA and CDR2 is YNFKEQ. With 1 base clipped from V and 11 bases from J, the junction kept 10 bases outside the gene matches. The CDR3 is 14 residues long.

This clonotype has ten or more counts. The chain uses TRBV7-2 and TRBJ1-5; 8 bases match TRBD1. Trimming at V came to 5 bases and at J to 2 bases, leaving 5 bases not matched to a gene. The CDR3 is 15 amino acids. Germline V CDR1 and CDR2: SGHTA, FQGNSA. CDR3 loop: CASSPEGQGNQPQHF. The CDR3 region has the DNA TGTGCCAGCAGCCCCGAGGGACAGGGCAATCAGCCCCAGCATTTT.

Many counts were recorded for this clonotype. This chain uses TRBV7-2 with TRBJ2-3; D is uncertain. Germline CDR1 and CDR2: SGHTA and FQGNSA. V was trimmed by 1 base and J by 2 bases, leaving 10 bases between them. The CDR3 sequence is 15 residues long. CDR3 sequence (DNA): TGTGCCAGCAGCTTAGTAGCTAAAAACACAGATACGCAGTATTTT. This sequence encodes CASSLVAKNTDTQYF.

This CDR3 reads CASRIGKDQPQHF. In DNA, the CDR3 is TGTGCCAGCAGGATCGGGAAGGATCAGCCCCAGCATTTT. V and J are TRBV12-3 or TRBV12-4 and TRBJ1-5, with D unresolved. The V end was cut by 6 bases, the J end by 5 bases, with 11 bases between. The CDR3 is 13 amino acids.

This clonotype has more than one count but fewer than ten. This chain uses TRBV10-3 with TRBJ2-1; TRBD1 matches 10 bases. J was trimmed by 7 bases and V by 2 bases; bases with no gene match: 2. The CDR3 sequence is 14 residues long. Per germline, CDR1 ENHRY and CDR2 SYGVKD. CDR3: CAISEGDRGNEQFF. The DNA of the CDR3 is TGTGCCATCAGTGAGGGGGACAGGGGAAATGAGCAGTTCTTC.

CDR3 loop: CASSPDQGYEQYF. The CDR3 DNA is TGTGCCAGCAGCCCGGATCAGGGTTACGAGCAGTACTTC. The rearrangement links TRBV4-2 to TRBJ2-7; a possible D gene is TRBD1 (5 bases). From germline, CDR1 is LGHNA and CDR2 YNFKEQ. Between the trimmed V and J ends, which lost 4 bases and 4 bases, there was a span of 11 bases. CDR3 length equals 13 residues.

This clonotype was observed a single time. V and J are TRBV11-1 and TRBJ2-5; D unclear. Germline V gives CDR1 SGHAT, CDR2 FQDESV (reference sequence). This CDR3 comprises 12 residues. V lost 0 bases, J lost 5 bases, and 4 bases lay in between. The CDR3 DNA reads as TGTGCCAGCAGCTTAGCCTCCGAGACCCAGTACTTC. Translation: CASSLASETQYF.

The sample holds many counts of this clonotype. The V call is TRBV5-5, the J call TRBJ1-1; no reliable D call. Germline CDR1 and CDR2: SGHKS and YYEKEE (reference sequence). There are 13 residues in the CDR3. V lost 4 bases and J 5 bases, leaving 12 bases between the germline ends. The CDR3 reads CASSLVQLTEAFF. CDR3 coding DNA: TGTGCCAGCAGCCTGGTACAGCTAACTGAAGCTTTCTTT.

V and J are TRBV6-4 and TRBJ2-1; 10 bases are a match to TRBD2. The CDR3 has 16 residues. The germline gives CDR1 MRHNA, CDR2 SNTAGT. Trimming removed 1 base from V and 6 bases from J; junction bases left unmatched: 6. This chain's CDR3 is CASSDLPGLASNEQFF. The DNA for the CDR3 is TGTGCCAGCAGTGACTTGCCGGGACTAGCGTCCAATGAGCAGTTCTTC.

The V call is TRBV7-6, the J call TRBJ2-7; the D gene is possibly TRBD1 (6 bases). Trimming removed 0 bases at V and 0 bases at J, with 9 bases between. The CDR3 has 15 residues. Germline CDR1 and CDR2: SGHVS and FNYEAQ. DNA for the CDR3: TGTGCCAGCAGCTTAGCTGGGGGCCCCTCCTACGAGCAGTACTTC. Amino acids: CASSLAGGPSYEQYF.

This clonotype was seen only a few times. The chain uses TRBV2 and TRBJ2-3; D is perhaps TRBD2 (6 bases). V was pared by 8 bases and J by 3 bases, with 12 bases between. CDR3 length: 13 amino acids. The germline V gene has CDR1 SNHLY and CDR2 FYNNEI. The CDR3 reads CASGGVGTDTQYF. DNA for the CDR3: TGTGCCAGCGGCGGGGTTGGAACAGATACGCAGTATTTT. Drawing the rest from reference TRBV2 and TRBJ2-3, the complete variable domain is EPEVTQTPSHQVTQMGQEVILRCVPISNHLYFYWYRQILGQKVEFLVSFYNNEISEKSEIFDDQFSVERPDGSNFTLKIRSTKLEDSAMYFCASGGVGTDTQYFGPGTRLTVL.

The table lists this clonotype with a few counts. This chain connects TRBV5-1 to TRBJ1-6; a possible D gene is TRBD1 (6 bases). Looked up from germline, CDR1 is SGHRS and CDR2 is YFSETQ. V dropped 4 bases and J dropped 10 bases, with 15 bases sitting between them. The CDR3 extends over 14 amino acids. CDR3 DNA: TGCGCCAGCAGCCACGGCCAGGGGCGGTCACCCCTCCACTTT. It codes for CASSHGQGRSPLHF.

The rearrangement uses TRBV6-2 or TRBV6-3 and TRBJ1-4, with a tentative D call TRBD1 (5 bases). The V end lost 6 bases, the J end lost 8 bases, and 13 bases lay between the germline ends. The CDR3 spans 13 residues. Germline V CDR1 and CDR2: MNHEY, SVGEGT. CDR3 sequence reads: CASSMGGSEKLFF. The CDR3 coding sequence is TGTGCCAGCAGCATGGGGGGGAGCGAAAAACTGTTTTTT.

This clonotype was seen only a few times. This chain links TRBV15 with TRBJ2-1; D gene uncertain. There are 13 residues in the CDR3. Germline V gene lookup returns CDR1 LNHNV and CDR2 YYDKDF (reference sequence). Trimming stripped 8 bases from V and 8 bases from J, with 16 bases between. CDR3: CATGLGLADEQFF. In DNA, the CDR3 is TGTGCCACCGGATTAGGCCTTGCGGATGAGCAGTTCTTC.

This clonotype has a count of ten or more. The chain recombines TRBV5-1 with TRBJ2-1; 10 positions agree with TRBD2. Germline assignment: CDR1 SGHRS and CDR2 YFSETQ. There are 16 residues in the CDR3. Germline trimming cut 4 bases from V and 0 bases from J; bases unmatched to any gene: 4. The CDR3 sequence is CASSPSGGSSYNEQFF. In DNA, the CDR3 is TGCGCCAGCAGCCCTAGCGGGGGAAGCTCCTACAATGAGCAGTTCTTC. Combining the CDR3 with reference TRBV5-1 and TRBJ2-1 gives the whole variable domain KAGVTQTPRYLIKTRGQQVTLSCSPISGHRSVSWYQQTPGQGLQFLFEYFSETQRNKGNFPGRFSGRQFSNSRSEMNVSTLELGDSALYLCASSPSGGSSYNEQFFGPGTRLTVL.

This clonotype was counted many times. The chain carries TRBV18 and TRBJ2-7; the D call may be TRBD1 or TRBD2 (5 bases each). Germline-derived CDR1 and CDR2 are KGHSH and LQKENI. The CDR3 runs to 13 residues. V gave up 2 bases and J gave up 6 bases, with 11 bases separating them. CDR3 coding DNA: TGTGCCAGCTCACCAAGAGGGCAGGGCGAGCAGTACTTC. It yields the protein CASSPRGQGEQYF.

This clonotype was counted a few times. The V call is TRBV20-1, the J call TRBJ1-6; 9 bases line up with TRBD1. CDR1 DFQATT and CDR2 SNEGSKA come from the germline V gene (reference sequence). The V and J ends lost 4 bases and 7 bases, in that order; junction bases with no gene match: 5. This CDR3 has 14 amino acids. CDR3 in amino acids: CSATRDRENSPLHF. The CDR3, as DNA: TGCAGTGCTACCCGGGACAGGGAAAATTCACCCCTCCACTTT.

V and J are TRBV12-3 or TRBV12-4 and TRBJ1-1, with unresolved D. V lost 7 bases to trimming and J lost 1 base, with 10 bases between them. This CDR3 has 13 amino acids. The CDR3 coding sequence is TGTGCCAGCACCTCCCCACGGAACACTGAAGCTTTCTTT. It yields the protein CASTSPRNTEAFF.

V gene TRBV29-1 combines with J gene TRBJ2-7; tentative D call: TRBD1 (6 bases). The CDR3 has 14 amino acids. The V end lost 4 bases, the J end lost 3 bases, and 16 bases lay between the germline ends. CDR1 SQVTM and CDR2 ANQGSEA come from the germline V gene. CDR3: CSVVRSEGGYEQYF. The DNA for the CDR3 is TGCAGCGTTGTACGTTCGGAAGGGGGCTACGAGCAGTACTTC.

The chain couples TRBV29-1 to TRBJ2-1, with 7 bases aligning to TRBD1. Per the germline V gene, CDR1 is SQVTM and CDR2 is ANQGSEA. The CDR3 is made up of 14 amino acids. V shed 7 bases and J 1 base; nucleotides not matched to a gene: 7. Here the CDR3 DNA reads TGCAGCGGCCGACAGGGCAATTCCTACAATGAGCAGTTCTTC. Protein: CSGRQGNSYNEQFF.

The genes are TRBV6-6 and TRBJ2-1, with D possibly being TRBD2 (6 bases). The CDR3 has 21 residues. The germline V gene encodes CDR1 MNHNY and CDR2 SVGAGI (reference sequence). V was trimmed by 3 bases and J by 0 bases, leaving 27 bases between them. CDR3 DNA: TGTGCCAGCAGTTATCTCGTAGCGGCAAGAAGGAACGCCTACTCCTACAATGAGCAGTTCTTC. It specifies CASSYLVAARRNAYSYNEQFF.